The 29 T cell receptor beta chains below come from one sample, sequenced in a study of radiotherapy plus CTLA-4 blockade in lung cancer. This table comes from immunoSEQ multiplex PCR, and its TCRdb copy is limited to in-frame clones, with some not included. This table has 47,000 or so clones, more than 75% appearing once. Material: peripheral blood, obtained from a patient treated with radiotherapy plus ipilimumab. Source of these receptors: a human donor with non-small cell lung cancer whose response to radiotherapy plus ipilimumab could not be evaluated.

This chain uses TRBV25-1 with TRBJ2-3; TRBD2 agrees at 10 bases. Trimming took 3 bases from V and 5 from J; bases not matched to a gene: 11. CDR3 size: 17 residues. Germline V gene data show CDR1 as MGHDK and CDR2 as SYGVNS. The CDR3 here is CASSDGLAGVWGDTQYF. The CDR3 DNA reads as TGTGCCAGCAGTGATGGGCTAGCGGGAGTATGGGGAGATACGCAGTATTTT.

The gene calls are TRBV4-3 and TRBJ2-6; no clear D gene. The V end was cut by 4 bases, the J end by 0 bases, with 13 bases between. The CDR3 has 17 residues. Germline CDR1 and CDR2: LGHNA and YSLEER. The CDR3 DNA follows: TGCGCCAGCAGCCGGCAGATCCCTTACTCTGGGGCCAACGTCCTGACTTTC. Amino acid sequence: CASSRQIPYSGANVLTF.

The CDR3 region has the DNA TGTGCCAGCAACTTTGGGACAGGGTTACCCCCCACCTCCTACGAGCAGTACTTC. It yields the protein CASNFGTGLPPTSYEQYF. This rearrangement joins TRBV2 to TRBJ2-7; 9 bases agree with TRBD1. Trimming at V came to 7 bases and at J to 0 bases, leaving 16 bases not matched to a gene. The CDR3 runs to 18 residues. Germline values: CDR1 SNHLY, CDR2 FYNNEI.

V gene TRBV29-1 combines with J gene TRBJ2-3; 13 bases agree with TRBD2. The CDR3 runs 18 residues. After removal of 6 bases from V and 0 bases from J, the junction contained 12 bases not matched to a gene. Germline V gene data show CDR1 as SQVTM and CDR2 as ANQGSEA. CDR3 protein: CSVEGTSGKATSTDTQYF. CDR3 nucleotides: TGCAGCGTCGAGGGGACTAGCGGGAAGGCAACTAGCACAGATACGCAGTATTTT.

The chain combines TRBV30 with TRBJ1-2, with D uncertain. Germline CDR1 and CDR2: GTSNPN and SVGIG (reference sequence). The CDR3 spans 13 residues. The V end was cut by 3 bases, the J end by 6 bases, with 14 bases between. This CDR3 is CAWSPTGGDGYTF. As DNA, the CDR3 is TGTGCCTGGAGCCCGACGGGTGGTGATGGCTACACCTTC.

The chain has TRBV20-1 and TRBJ2-7, with D uncertain. Per germline, CDR1 DFQATT and CDR2 SNEGSKA (reference sequence). CDR3 length: 11 amino acids. V lost 4 bases, J lost 4 bases, and 8 bases lay in between. This CDR3 reads CSATGPYEQYF. Written as DNA, the CDR3 is TGCAGTGCTACCGGTCCTTACGAGCAGTACTTC.

This sequence joins TRBV10-3 and TRBJ2-1, with TRBD2 identical over 8 bases. The CDR3 is 17 amino acids. With 1 base clipped from V and 1 base from J, the junction kept 6 bases outside the gene matches. Per germline, CDR1 ENHRY and CDR2 SYGVKD. The CDR3 DNA sequence: TGTGCCATCAGTGAGTGGGTTAGCGGGGTGTCCTACAATGAGCAGTTCTTC. Translation: CAISEWVSGVSYNEQFF.

The chain uses TRBV7-8 and TRBJ1-1; a weak D match, TRBD1 (5 bases). Germline CDR1 and CDR2: SGHVS and FQNEAQ. Trimming stripped 1 base from V and 5 bases from J, with 8 bases between. This CDR3 region has 13 residues. This CDR3 reads CASSLDTGTEAFF. In DNA form, the CDR3 reads TGTGCCAGCAGCTTAGATACAGGAACTGAAGCTTTCTTT.

J is TRBJ2-1 and V is TRBV18; 10 nucleotides align to TRBD1. The germline CDR1 and CDR2 sequences are KGHSH and LQKENI. The length of the CDR3 is 15 residues. The V gene end was trimmed by 3 bases and the J gene end by 9 bases; junction bases not matched to a gene: 8. CDR3 residues: CASSPTGQGNPEQFF. Here the CDR3 DNA reads TGTGCCAGCTCACCCACGGGACAGGGGAATCCTGAGCAGTTCTTC.

This sequence joins TRBV5-4 and TRBJ1-1, with a tentative D call TRBD1 (5 bases). This CDR3 spans 13 amino acids. Trimming cost V 0 bases and J 7 bases, with 10 bases left between them. Germline-derived CDR1 and CDR2 are SGHNT and YYREEE (reference sequence). CDR3 in DNA: TGTGCCAGCAGCTTGGACACGGGACTTGAAGCTTTCTTT. Translated, it gives CASSLDTGLEAFF.

The rearrangement links TRBV7-9 to TRBJ2-3; TRBD2 matches 11 bases. The CDR3 length is 18 residues. V was pared by 3 bases and J by 0 bases, with 8 bases of the junction left unmatched. CDR1 SEHNR and CDR2 FQNEAQ come from the germline V gene (reference sequence). The CDR3 is CASSLASGRTPSTDTQYF. CDR3 nucleotides: TGTGCCAGCAGCTTGGCTAGCGGGAGGACACCTAGCACAGATACGCAGTATTTT.

V is TRBV29-1 and J is TRBJ1-1; 9 bases agree with TRBD1. Germline V lookup: CDR1 SQVTM, CDR2 ANQGSEA. Trimming cost V 0 bases and J 1 base; bases outside gene matches: 3. This CDR3 spans 15 amino acids. The CDR3 loop reads CSVEEWGQGNTEAFF. The CDR3 region has the DNA TGCAGCGTTGAAGAGTGGGGACAGGGGAACACTGAAGCTTTCTTT.

The chain links TRBV19 to TRBJ1-3; D is uncertain. The CDR3 totals 14 residues. V lost 3 bases and J lost 4, with 10 bases in between. Per germline, CDR1 LNHDA and CDR2 SQIVND (reference sequence). The CDR3 is CASSIAGSGNTIYF. The CDR3 DNA follows: TGTGCCAGTAGTATTGCCGGGTCAGGAAACACCATATATTTT.

The chain joins TRBV27 to TRBJ1-2; weak D call: TRBD1 (6 bases). This CDR3 is built from 14 residues. Trimming took 0 bases from V and 5 from J, leaving 10 bases between them. The V gene's germline CDR1 is MNHEY and CDR2 SMNVEV (reference sequence). CDR3 sequence (DNA): TGTGCCAGCAGTTTATCAGGGCAGGGGTATGGCTACACCTTC. This gives the protein CASSLSGQGYGYTF.

This clone has just one count. The CDR3 bases are TGCGCCAGCAGCCTACGGGACAGGTCCGACTATAACTATGGCTACACCTTC. Translated, it gives CASSLRDRSDYNYGYTF. The genes are TRBV4-1 and TRBJ1-2, with 8 bases fitting TRBD1. J lost 1 base, V lost 4 bases, and 11 bases had no gene match. This CDR3 region has 17 residues. Germline V gene lookup returns CDR1 MGHRA and CDR2 YSYEKL.

The V call is TRBV6-1, the J call TRBJ2-2, with D possibly TRBD2 on 6 matching bases. The V gene lost 2 bases and the J gene lost 4 bases, with 11 bases spanning the gap. CDR1 is MNHNS, CDR2 SASEGT, per germline. CDR3 length: 15 residues. CDR3: CASSETGRGTGELFF. The CDR3 region has the DNA TGTGCCAGCAGTGAAACCGGGCGGGGCACCGGGGAGCTGTTTTTT.

In its sample, this clone was seen once. The chain has TRBV11-2 and TRBJ2-2; TRBD1 is a possible D gene (6 bases). Trimming stripped 5 bases from V and 9 bases from J, with 13 bases between. Looked up from germline, CDR1 is SGHAT and CDR2 is FQNNGV. The CDR3 length is 13 residues. CDR3 nucleotides: TGTGCCAGCAGCACAGGGTTTTTAAGGGAGCTGTTTTTT. Translating gives CASSTGFLRELFF.

Turning to this clone: An end of the junction differs from the germline gene, which may be a read error. The chain is built from TRBV18 and TRBJ1-2; TRBD1 agrees at 8 bases. The CDR3 is made up of 12 amino acids. In germline, CDR1 is KGHSH, CDR2 LQKENI. CDR3 nucleotide sequence: TGTGCCAGCTCACCCGGGACAGGCCTGGCAGGCTTC. Translation gives CASSPGTGLAGF.

This clone has just a few counts. V and J are TRBV5-6 and TRBJ1-1; tentative D call: TRBD1 (5 bases). V was shortened by 0 bases and J by 10 bases, with 19 bases between the two germline ends. Germline CDR1 SGHDT, CDR2 YYEEEE. The CDR3 has 15 residues. The CDR3 bases are TGTGCCAGCAGCTTGGCCTTGGAGGGGTACATAGCAGCTTTCTTT. Its translation: CASSLALEGYIAAFF. Filled out from reference TRBV5-6 and TRBJ1-1, the complete variable domain reads DAGVTQSPTHLIKTRGQQVTLRCSPKSGHDTVSWYQQALGQGPQFIFQYYEEEERQRGNFPDRFSGHQFPNYSSELNVNALLLGDSALYLCASSLALEGYIAAFFGQGTRLTVV.

The chain employs TRBV28 and TRBJ2-7, with TRBD2 as a possible D gene (5 bases). Trimming cost V 2 bases and J 0 bases, with 11 bases left between them. The CDR3 sequence is 15 residues long. CDR1 and CDR2 (germline): MDHEN, SYDVKM. The CDR3 DNA reads TGTGCCAGCAGTTTAGTGCCGGGAATCTCCTACGAGCAGTACTTC. Translated, it gives CASSLVPGISYEQYF.

The chain carries TRBV7-2 and TRBJ2-7; 7 nucleotides agree with TRBD2. Unmatched junction bases numbered 9, after V lost 5 bases and J lost 2 bases. The CDR3 covers 15 residues. Per germline, CDR1 SGHTA and CDR2 FQGNSA. CDR3 DNA: TGTGCCAGCAGCCCGCGGACTAGTTCTGCCTACGAGCAGTACTTC. Its translation: CASSPRTSSAYEQYF.

The chain combines TRBV29-1 with TRBJ2-7; tentative D call: TRBD1 (7 bases). Germline values: CDR1 SQVTM, CDR2 ANQGSEA. The CDR3 consists of 15 residues. Trimming took off 1 base at V and 1 base at J, with 14 bases between the two ends. The CDR3: CSVEVRQGGSYEQYF. The DNA for the CDR3 is TGCAGCGTTGAAGTTCGGCAGGGGGGATCCTACGAGCAGTACTTC.

The CDR3 DNA reads TGCGCCAGCAGCCAGGCGGGACTAGCGGGATTAGAGACCCAGTACTTC. It yields the protein CASSQAGLAGLETQYF. V usage is TRBV4-1 and J usage is TRBJ2-5, with 13 bases lining up with TRBD2. The CDR3 has 16 residues. The germline gives CDR1 MGHRA, CDR2 YSYEKL. The ends lost 3 bases at V and 4 bases at J; junction bases unmatched: 5.

The rearrangement uses TRBV6-1 and TRBJ1-1; possible D gene TRBD1, 5 bases. The CDR3 covers 13 residues. The germline V gene encodes CDR1 MNHNS and CDR2 SASEGT. V lost 4 bases, J lost 5 bases, and 11 bases lay in between. CDR3 residues: CASSAPRQTEAFF. The CDR3 DNA follows: TGTGCCAGCAGTGCTCCACGACAGACTGAAGCTTTCTTT.

The CDR3 reads CASSPQKGDQPQHF. CDR3 sequence (DNA): TGTGCCAGCTCACCACAAAAGGGGGATCAGCCCCAGCATTTT. The chain has TRBV18 and TRBJ1-5; a weak D match, TRBD1 (6 bases). Trimming removed 1 base at V and 5 bases at J, with 9 bases between. CDR3 length equals 14 residues. CDR1 and CDR2 (germline): KGHSH, LQKENI.

Comments on this clone: The sample carries other DNA sequences with the same CDR3. The rearrangement uses TRBV28 and TRBJ2-7, with a tentative D call TRBD1 (6 bases). Germline CDR1 is MDHEN and CDR2 is SYDVKM. V was trimmed by 4 bases and J by 4 bases, leaving 14 bases between them. The CDR3 runs to 14 residues. Written as DNA, the CDR3 is TGTGCCAGCAGTTCCCCAGGACAGTCTTACGAGCAGTACTTC. Translating it yields CASSSPGQSYEQYF.

This clone was seen a few times. The chain joins TRBV5-1 to TRBJ2-1, with a possible D match to TRBD1 (5 bases). This CDR3 contains 15 residues. Germline lookup yields CDR1 SGHRS and CDR2 YFSETQ. Trimming stripped 3 bases from V and 0 bases from J, with 10 bases between. CDR3 sequence (DNA): TGCGCCAGCAGCTCAGGGCCGGGCTCCTACAATGAGCAGTTCTTC. This gives the protein CASSSGPGSYNEQFF.

This chain uses TRBV28 with TRBJ1-2; 7 positions agree with TRBD1. With 7 bases clipped from V and 2 bases from J, the junction kept 10 bases outside the gene matches. The CDR3 contains 15 residues. The germline V gene has CDR1 MDHEN and CDR2 SYDVKM. CDR3 in amino acids: CASTLSGTANYGYTF. CDR3 DNA: TGTGCCAGCACCCTATCCGGGACAGCCAACTATGGCTACACCTTC.

V usage is TRBV30 and J usage is TRBJ2-5; perhaps TRBD2 as D (6 bases). V shed 1 base and J shed 2 bases, with 23 bases lying between them. From germline, CDR1 is GTSNPN and CDR2 SVGIG (reference sequence). The CDR3 runs 18 residues. The CDR3 coding sequence is TGTGCCTGGAGTGCGTCCAGGCTAGGGGTGGGGGGACAAGAGACCCAGTACTTC. It yields the protein CAWSASRLGVGGQETQYF.